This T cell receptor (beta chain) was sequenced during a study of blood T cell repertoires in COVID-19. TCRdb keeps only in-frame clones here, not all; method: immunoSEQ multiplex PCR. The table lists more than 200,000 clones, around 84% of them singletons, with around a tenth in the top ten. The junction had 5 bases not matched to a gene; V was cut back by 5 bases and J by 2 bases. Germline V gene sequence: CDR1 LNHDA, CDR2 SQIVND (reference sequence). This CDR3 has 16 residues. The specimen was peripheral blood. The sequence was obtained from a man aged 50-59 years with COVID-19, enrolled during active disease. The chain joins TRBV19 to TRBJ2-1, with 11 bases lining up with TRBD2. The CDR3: CASSAPTSGTYNEQFF. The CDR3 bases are TGTGCCAGTAGTGCTCCGACTAGCGGGACCTACAATGAGCAGTTCTTC.